Presented here are 29 T cell receptor beta chains from one specimen sequenced in a study of blood T cells in healthy people across ages. For the second PCR, which ran for about 6 to 12 cycles, a sample-barcoded 5' primer and a J-beta primer mix were used. MiXCR, applied by TCRdb to the 5' RACE reads, yields one record per CDR3 protein. The table lists 1.8 million or so distinct CDR3 sequences, about 39% of them singletons. Sequencing was done on a sample of blood. These receptor sequences come from a human donor in good health.

V is TRBV7-2 and J is TRBJ2-4; D not certain. The end of the DNA aligns better with TRBJ2-5, so the J call may be wrong. The CDR3 is made up of 14 amino acids. Germline V gives CDR1 SGHTA, CDR2 FQGNSA. The CDR3 sequence: CASSSRVKQETQYF. CDR3 coding DNA: TGTGCCAGCAGCTCCCGGGTGAAACAAGAGACCCAGTACTTC.

Ten or more counts support this clonotype. This chain links TRBV7-9 with TRBJ2-7; 9 bases align to TRBD2. This CDR3 contains 14 residues. Germline assignment: CDR1 SEHNR and CDR2 FQNEAQ (reference sequence). With 7 bases clipped from V and 2 bases from J, the junction kept 6 bases outside the gene matches. CDR3 region: CASTSSGVTYEQYF. CDR3 sequence (DNA): TGTGCCAGCACCTCTAGCGGGGTAACCTACGAGCAGTACTTC.

The rearrangement uses TRBV6-4 and TRBJ2-1; 10 positions agree with TRBD2. V was pared by 6 bases and J by 9 bases, with 5 bases of the junction left unmatched. The CDR3 sequence is 13 residues long. The germline V gene has CDR1 MRHNA and CDR2 SNTAGT. CDR3: CASRQLAGGEQFF. The CDR3 coding sequence is TGTGCCAGCAGACAATTAGCGGGGGGTGAGCAGTTCTTC.

V gene TRBV29-1 combines with J gene TRBJ2-1; a weak D match, TRBD1 (6 bases). V lost 4 bases to trimming and J lost 5 bases, with 12 bases between them. From germline, CDR1 is SQVTM and CDR2 ANQGSEA. This CDR3 contains 13 residues. The CDR3 spells CSVVGGADNEQFF. The CDR3 DNA reads TGCAGCGTTGTTGGGGGCGCGGACAATGAGCAGTTCTTC.

CDR3 DNA sequence: TGTGCCAGCAGCTACCAGGGGGCTGAAGGCTACACCTTC. Translation: CASSYQGAEGYTF. This chain connects TRBV7-2 to TRBJ1-2; 8 positions match TRBD1. Per the germline V gene, CDR1 is SGHTA and CDR2 is FQGNSA. After removal of 4 bases from V and 8 bases from J, the junction contained 6 bases not matched to a gene. The CDR3 totals 13 residues.

As for this clonotype: The junction shows a germline mismatch at one end, possibly a read error. V is TRBV5-1 and J is TRBJ2-3, with D perhaps assigned TRBD1 or TRBD2 (5 bases each). From germline, CDR1 is SGHRS and CDR2 YFSETQ. The CDR3 is made up of 15 amino acids. CDR3 DNA sequence: TGCGCCAGCAGCCCACGGACGCCTAGCACAGGTACGCAGTATTTT. This gives the protein CASSPRTPSTGTQYF.

This clonotype was seen only a few times. A junction boundary mismatches the germline segment, possibly from a read error. This chain uses TRBV5-1 with TRBJ2-3; no clear D. Germline CDR1 and CDR2: SGHRS and YFSETQ. The CDR3 length is 13 residues. The CDR3 DNA reads TGCGCCAGCAGCACCTTTAGCACAGATGCGCAGTATTTT. Residues: CASSTFSTDAQYF.

This clonotype was counted between two and nine times. The chain employs TRBV7-2 and TRBJ1-2; no firm D call. The germline V and J ends were trimmed by 1 base and 4 bases, with 13 bases remaining between them. This CDR3 comprises 15 residues. CDR1 SGHTA and CDR2 FQGNSA come from the germline V gene. The CDR3, as DNA: TGTGCCAGCAGCTTAGTATTTTGGCGGGCCTATGGCTACACCTTC. Protein: CASSLVFWRAYGYTF.

The CDR3 coding sequence is TGTGCCAGCAGCTTTACCGGGACTAACAATGAGCAGTTCTTC. As protein: CASSFTGTNNEQFF. The chain uses TRBV7-2 and TRBJ2-1, with 7 nucleotides matching TRBD2. This CDR3 contains 14 residues. V was clipped by 3 bases and J by 5 bases; unmatched bases: 4. From germline, CDR1 is SGHTA and CDR2 FQGNSA.

This clonotype appeared a few times. This sequence joins TRBV11-2 and TRBJ2-1, with TRBD2 as a possible D gene (5 bases). Trimming took off 4 bases at V and 6 bases at J, with 19 bases between the two ends. There are 16 residues in the CDR3. CDR1 is SGHAT and CDR2 is FQNNGV in the germline V gene. The CDR3 DNA sequence: TGTGCCAGCAGCTCCGAAAGGACTGGGTGGGGCAATGAGCAGTTCTTC. This gives the protein CASSSERTGWGNEQFF.

V and J are TRBV7-9 and TRBJ2-1; 8 bases are a match to TRBD1. Germline V CDR1 and CDR2: SEHNR, FQNEAQ (reference sequence). The length of the CDR3 is 16 residues. The junction had 7 bases not matched to a gene; V was cut back by 4 bases and J by 2 bases. CDR3 coding DNA: TGTGCCAGCAGCTACCAGGGGGCGCCCGCCTACAATGAGCAGTTCTTC. The encoded protein is CASSYQGAPAYNEQFF.

The chain has TRBV20-1 and TRBJ2-5; D is uncertain. There are 14 residues in the CDR3. CDR1 is DFQATT and CDR2 is SNEGSKA in the germline V gene (reference sequence). V lost 0 bases, J lost 1 base, and 9 bases lay in between. The CDR3: CSARDLSAQETQYF. CDR3 DNA sequence: TGCAGTGCTAGAGATCTGTCAGCCCAAGAGACCCAGTACTTC.

The rearrangement joins TRBV2 to TRBJ2-1, with 10 positions matching TRBD1. After removal of 7 bases from V and 3 bases from J, the junction contained 6 bases not matched to a gene. This CDR3 is built from 15 residues. Per the germline V gene, CDR1 is SNHLY and CDR2 is FYNNEI. CDR3 residues: CASKKGQGFYNEQFF. CDR3 nucleotides: TGTGCCAGCAAAAAGGGACAGGGGTTCTACAATGAGCAGTTCTTC.

The chain employs TRBV20-1 and TRBJ2-1; 7 nucleotides line up with TRBD2. Germline V CDR1 and CDR2: DFQATT, SNEGSKA (reference sequence). The CDR3 is made up of 14 amino acids. The J segment lost 5 bases and the V segment lost 6 bases, leaving 10 bases of the junction unmatched. The CDR3 sequence is CSAREVRGNNEQFF. The CDR3 nucleotides are TGCAGTGCGAGGGAGGTGCGGGGGAACAATGAGCAGTTCTTC.

A remark on this clonotype: A read error may account for a junction end that differs from germline. The chain has TRBV4-3 and TRBJ2-3; possibly TRBD1 for D (7 bases). CDR1 and CDR2 from the germline V gene are LGHNA and YSLEER. This CDR3 region has 16 residues. This CDR3 reads CASSQVRGGGTDTRYF. CDR3 coding DNA: TGCGCCAGCAGCCAAGTACGAGGAGGGGGCACAGATACGCGGTATTTT.

Concerning this clonotype itself: One end of the junction does not line up with germline, which may come from a read error. The chain joins TRBV7-7 to TRBJ2-5, with no clear D. The length of the CDR3 is 13 residues. The germline CDR1 and CDR2 sequences are SSHAT and FNYEAQ (reference sequence). CDR3 region: CASSINGKETQYF. CDR3 DNA sequence: TGTGCTAGCAGTATCAATGGTAAAGAGACCCAGTACTTC.

The CDR3 region has the DNA TGTGCCAGCAGCCAAGGAGGTTATCCCGGGGAGCTGTTTTTT. As protein: CASSQGGYPGELFF. This chain uses TRBV3-1 with TRBJ2-2; unclear D gene. V shed 1 base and J shed 6 bases, with 9 bases lying between them. CDR3 length: 14 amino acids. CDR1 and CDR2 from the germline V gene are LGHDT and YNNKEL (reference sequence). The variable domain in full, with the rest retrieved from reference TRBV3-1 and TRBJ2-2, is DTAVSQTPKYLVTQMGNDKSIKCEQNLGHDTMYWYKQDSKKFLKIMFSYNNKELIINETVPNRFSPKSPDKAHLNLHINSLELGDSAVYFCASSQGGYPGELFFGEGSRLTVL.

The gene calls are TRBV7-9 and TRBJ2-1; tentative D call: TRBD1 (8 bases). V gave up 5 bases and J gave up 8 bases, with 22 bases separating them. The CDR3 runs to 16 residues. Germline CDR1 reads SEHNR; CDR2 reads FQNEAQ (reference sequence). In DNA form, the CDR3 reads TGTGCCAGCAGCCCCGACAGGGGAGGGGGGATCGATGAGCAGTTCTTC. Translating it yields CASSPDRGGGIDEQFF.

This clonotype came up a few times. V and J are TRBV15 and TRBJ1-1, with D uncertain. This CDR3 is 12 amino acids long. Between the trimmed V and J ends, which lost 0 bases and 8 bases, there was a span of 7 bases. Looked up from germline, CDR1 is LNHNV and CDR2 is YYDKDF (reference sequence). CDR3 sequence reads: CATSRDSSEAFF. The CDR3 nucleotides read TGTGCCACCAGCAGAGACTCTAGCGAAGCTTTCTTT.

The chain joins TRBV7-9 to TRBJ2-1; 8 nucleotides line up with TRBD2. The junction had 13 bases not matched to a gene; V was cut back by 7 bases and J by 2 bases. The CDR3 has 17 residues. The germline gives CDR1 SEHNR, CDR2 FQNEAQ (reference sequence). Here the CDR3 reads CASIELAAGGAYNEQFF. CDR3 DNA sequence: TGTGCCAGCATCGAACTGGCGGCGGGGGGCGCCTACAATGAGCAGTTCTTC. Complete variable domain (other parts from reference TRBV7-9 and TRBJ2-1): DTGVSQNPRHKITKRGQNVTFRCDPISEHNRLYWYRQTLGQGPEFLTYFQNEAQLEKSRLLSDRFSAERPKGSFSTLEIQRTEQGDSAMYLCASIELAAGGAYNEQFFGPGTRLTVL.

Notes on this clonotype: A much larger clone differs by one base, so this may be a read error. The genes are TRBV29-1 and TRBJ2-1; D remains unclear. Per germline, CDR1 SQVTM and CDR2 ANQGSEA. Trimming shortened V by 5 bases and J by 10 bases, and 12 bases separated the two germline ends. The CDR3 covers 11 residues. The CDR3 nucleotides read TGCAGCGTTATATCTGTCTACGAGCAGTTCTTC. Its translation: CSVISVYEQFF.

This clonotype was seen more than once but under ten times. J is TRBJ2-7 and V is TRBV7-9; a possible D gene is TRBD2 (7 bases). The CDR3 extends over 14 amino acids. Germline CDR1 is SEHNR and CDR2 is FQNEAQ (reference sequence). V lost 5 bases, J lost 2 bases, and 13 bases lay in between. Here the CDR3 DNA reads TGTGCCAGCAGCGGCGGGGGCCTCGCCTACGAGCAGTACTTC. Residues: CASSGGGLAYEQYF. Based on the CDR3 plus reference TRBV7-9 and TRBJ2-7, the full variable domain is DTGVSQNPRHKITKRGQNVTFRCDPISEHNRLYWYRQTLGQGPEFLTYFQNEAQLEKSRLLSDRFSAERPKGSFSTLEIQRTEQGDSAMYLCASSGGGLAYEQYFGPGTRLTVT.

The V and J genes are TRBV2 and TRBJ2-5; 7 bases fit TRBD1. The J segment lost 3 bases and the V segment lost 8 bases, leaving 15 bases of the junction unmatched. The CDR3 has 16 residues. CDR1 and CDR2 (germline): SNHLY, FYNNEI. The CDR3 spells CASSPETETGKETQYF. CDR3 nucleotides: TGTGCCAGCTCCCCCGAAACCGAGACAGGGAAAGAGACCCAGTACTTC. Full variable domain (rest looked up from reference TRBV2 and TRBJ2-5): EPEVTQTPSHQVTQMGQEVILRCVPISNHLYFYWYRQILGQKVEFLVSFYNNEISEKSEIFDDQFSVERPDGSNFTLKIRSTKLEDSAMYFCASSPETETGKETQYFGPGTRLLVL.

This clonotype was seen only once. V gene TRBV6-2 or TRBV6-3 combines with J gene TRBJ1-1; 8 bases are a match to TRBD1. The CDR3 is 15 amino acids. Germline trimming cut 6 bases from V and 7 bases from J; bases unmatched to any gene: 13. Germline CDR1 is MNHEY and CDR2 is SVGEGT. This chain's CDR3 is CASSDPLTGEVEAFF. Written as DNA, the CDR3 is TGTGCCAGCAGCGATCCTTTGACAGGGGAGGTTGAAGCTTTCTTT.

The chain recombines TRBV20-1 with TRBJ2-1; the match to TRBD2 covers 10 bases. Germline V lookup: CDR1 DFQATT, CDR2 SNEGSKA (reference sequence). This CDR3 region has 17 residues. The J segment lost 4 bases and the V segment lost 2 bases, leaving 11 bases of the junction unmatched. CDR3 sequence (DNA): TGCAGTGCTAGACCACTAGCGGGGTTTGACATTTACAATGAGCAGTTCTTC. Its translation is CSARPLAGFDIYNEQFF.

The rearrangement uses TRBV29-1 and TRBJ2-3, with TRBD2 as a possible D gene (5 bases). Germline V gene sequence: CDR1 SQVTM, CDR2 ANQGSEA. This CDR3 is built from 11 residues. The V end lost 7 bases, the J end lost 2 bases, and 7 bases lay between the germline ends. CDR3 sequence (DNA): TGCAGCGCCGGGATCACAGATACGCAGTATTTT. Translating gives CSAGITDTQYF.

The CDR3 region is CASSPNRDRGLYNEQFF. CDR3 nucleotide sequence: TGCGCCAGCAGCCCGAACCGGGACAGAGGCCTTTACAATGAGCAGTTCTTC. The rearrangement links TRBV4-3 to TRBJ2-1; 7 nucleotides agree with TRBD1. There are 17 residues in the CDR3. Trimming took 4 bases from V and 4 from J; bases not matched to a gene: 13. Germline lookup yields CDR1 LGHNA and CDR2 YSLEER.

This clonotype was observed a few times. V is TRBV20-1 and J is TRBJ1-5; 12 nucleotides align to TRBD1. V gave up 5 bases and J gave up 6 bases; unmatched junction bases: 8. Germline V gives CDR1 DFQATT, CDR2 SNEGSKA (reference sequence). The CDR3 runs 15 residues. The CDR3 DNA reads as TGCAGTGCTCCCCGGGACAGGGGGCAGGGTCAGCCCCAGCATTTT. It codes for CSAPRDRGQGQPQHF.

Worth noting for this clonotype: This may come from a read error, since a much larger clone is one base off. J is TRBJ2-1 and V is TRBV29-1, with TRBD2 matching over 7 bases. The DNA end is a closer match to TRBJ2-7, so the J assignment may be wrong. Per the germline V gene, CDR1 is SQVTM and CDR2 is ANQGSEA. The CDR3 runs 17 residues. In nucleotides, the CDR3 is TGCAGCGTTGAAGGCCCCGGGGGGACGAGCTCCTACAATGAGCAGTACTTC. It yields the protein CSVEGPGGTSSYNEQYF.